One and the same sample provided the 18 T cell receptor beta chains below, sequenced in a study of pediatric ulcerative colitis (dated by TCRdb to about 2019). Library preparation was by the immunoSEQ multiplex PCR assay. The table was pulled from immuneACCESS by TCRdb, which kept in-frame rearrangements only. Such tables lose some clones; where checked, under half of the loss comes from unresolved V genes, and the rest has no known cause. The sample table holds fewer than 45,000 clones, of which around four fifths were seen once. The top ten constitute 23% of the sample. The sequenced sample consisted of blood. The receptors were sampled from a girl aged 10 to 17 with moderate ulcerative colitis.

This CDR3 reads CASSLGGRGEAFF. CDR3 DNA: TGTGCCAGCAGCTTAGGTGGCCGGGGAGAAGCTTTCTTT. J is TRBJ1-1 and V is TRBV7-2; D gene ambiguous. Per germline, CDR1 SGHTA and CDR2 FQGNSA. The CDR3 length is 13 residues. V was pared by 1 base and J by 8 bases, with 11 bases between.

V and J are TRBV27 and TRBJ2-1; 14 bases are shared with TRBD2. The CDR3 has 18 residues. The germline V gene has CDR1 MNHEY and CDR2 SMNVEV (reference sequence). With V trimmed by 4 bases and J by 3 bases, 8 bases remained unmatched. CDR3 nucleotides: TGTGCCAGCAGTTATCGGGGACTAGCGGGAGACTACTACAATGAGCAGTTCTTC. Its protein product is CASSYRGLAGDYYNEQFF.

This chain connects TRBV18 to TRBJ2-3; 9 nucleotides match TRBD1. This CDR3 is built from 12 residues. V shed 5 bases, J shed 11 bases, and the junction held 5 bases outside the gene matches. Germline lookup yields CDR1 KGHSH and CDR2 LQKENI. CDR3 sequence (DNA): TGTGCCAGCTCAACGGGACAGGGTGAGCAGTATTTT. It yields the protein CASSTGQGEQYF.

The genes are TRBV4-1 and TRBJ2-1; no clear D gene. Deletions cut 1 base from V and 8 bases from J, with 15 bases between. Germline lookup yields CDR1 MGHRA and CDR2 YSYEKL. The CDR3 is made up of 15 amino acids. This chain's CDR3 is CASSQVGLPGDEQFF. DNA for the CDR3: TGCGCCAGCAGCCAAGTGGGCCTCCCTGGGGATGAGCAGTTCTTC.

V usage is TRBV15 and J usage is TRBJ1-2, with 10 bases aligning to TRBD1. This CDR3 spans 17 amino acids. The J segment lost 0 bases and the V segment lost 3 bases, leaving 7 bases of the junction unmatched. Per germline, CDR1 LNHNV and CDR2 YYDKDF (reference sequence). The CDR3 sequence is CATSSGEGQGPNYGYTF. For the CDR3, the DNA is TGTGCCACCAGCAGTGGGGAGGGACAGGGGCCTAACTATGGCTACACCTTC.

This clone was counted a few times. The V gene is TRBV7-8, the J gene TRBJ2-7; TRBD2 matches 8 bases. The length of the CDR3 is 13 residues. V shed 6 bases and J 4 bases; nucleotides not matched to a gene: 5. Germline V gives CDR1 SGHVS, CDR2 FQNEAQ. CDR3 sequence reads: CASRREGLYEQYF. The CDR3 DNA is TGTGCCAGCAGACGGGAGGGCCTATACGAGCAGTACTTC.

CDR3 DNA: TGCGCCAGCAGCTTGAGGATCCAGAGCTCCTACAATGAGCAGTTCTTC. Amino acid sequence: CASSLRIQSSYNEQFF. The chain links TRBV5-1 to TRBJ2-1; D remains ambiguous. CDR1 is SGHRS and CDR2 is YFSETQ in the germline V gene. The length of the CDR3 is 16 residues. V dropped 1 base and J dropped 0 bases, with 11 bases sitting between them. The full variable domain, rest sourced from reference TRBV5-1 and TRBJ2-1, is KAGVTQTPRYLIKTRGQQVTLSCSPISGHRSVSWYQQTPGQGLQFLFEYFSETQRNKGNFPGRFSGRQFSNSRSEMNVSTLELGDSALYLCASSLRIQSSYNEQFFGPGTRLTVL.

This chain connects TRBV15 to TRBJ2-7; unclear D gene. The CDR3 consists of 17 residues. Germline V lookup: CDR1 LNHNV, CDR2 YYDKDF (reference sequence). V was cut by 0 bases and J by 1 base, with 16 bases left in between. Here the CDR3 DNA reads TGTGCCACCAGCAGAGATCACCTAAAGTTCAGTTCCTACGAGCAGTACTTC. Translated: CATSRDHLKFSSYEQYF.

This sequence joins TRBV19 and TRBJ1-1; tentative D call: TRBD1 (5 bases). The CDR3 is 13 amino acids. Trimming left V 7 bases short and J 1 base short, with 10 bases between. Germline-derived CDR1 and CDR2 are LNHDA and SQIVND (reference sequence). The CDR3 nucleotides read TGTGCCAGTACCAGGGACGGGAACACTGAAGCTTTCTTT. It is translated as CASTRDGNTEAFF.

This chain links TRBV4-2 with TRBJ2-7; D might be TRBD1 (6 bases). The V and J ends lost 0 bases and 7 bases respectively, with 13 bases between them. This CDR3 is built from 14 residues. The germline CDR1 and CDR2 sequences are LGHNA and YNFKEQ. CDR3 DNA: TGTGCCAGCAGCCAAGAGCCGGTAGACAGGGAGCAGTACTTC. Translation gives CASSQEPVDREQYF.

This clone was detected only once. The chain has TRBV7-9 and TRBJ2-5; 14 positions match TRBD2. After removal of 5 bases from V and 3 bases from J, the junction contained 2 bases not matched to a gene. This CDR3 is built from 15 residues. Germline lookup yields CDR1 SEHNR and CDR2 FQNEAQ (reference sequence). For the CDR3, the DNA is TGTGCCAGCAGCCCGGGACTAGCGGGGGAAGAGACCCAGTACTTC. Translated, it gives CASSPGLAGEETQYF.

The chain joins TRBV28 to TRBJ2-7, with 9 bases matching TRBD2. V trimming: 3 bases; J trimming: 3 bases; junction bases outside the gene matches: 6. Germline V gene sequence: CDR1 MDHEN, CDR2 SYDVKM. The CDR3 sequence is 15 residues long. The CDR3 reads CASSFGLAGHYEQYF. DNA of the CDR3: TGTGCCAGCAGTTTCGGCCTAGCGGGGCACTACGAGCAGTACTTC.

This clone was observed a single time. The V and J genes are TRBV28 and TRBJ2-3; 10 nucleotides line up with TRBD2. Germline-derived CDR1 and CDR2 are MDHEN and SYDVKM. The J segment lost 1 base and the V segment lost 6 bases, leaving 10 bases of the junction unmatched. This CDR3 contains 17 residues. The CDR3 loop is CASSTSRLAGGTDTQYF. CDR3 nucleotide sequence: TGTGCCAGCAGCACATCGAGACTAGCGGGTGGCACAGATACGCAGTATTTT.

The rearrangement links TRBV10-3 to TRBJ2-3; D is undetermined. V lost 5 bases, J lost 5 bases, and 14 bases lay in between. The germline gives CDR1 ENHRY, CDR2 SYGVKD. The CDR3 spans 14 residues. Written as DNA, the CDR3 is TGTGCCATCAGTCCGGGCCTGGAAGGAGATACGCAGTATTTT. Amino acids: CAISPGLEGDTQYF.

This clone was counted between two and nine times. The CDR3 here is CASTPLGQGDQPQHF. CDR3 coding DNA: TGTGCCAGCACCCCTCTAGGACAGGGTGATCAGCCCCAGCATTTT. The chain employs TRBV27 and TRBJ1-5; TRBD1 matches at 8 bases. Germline V CDR1 and CDR2: MNHEY, SMNVEV (reference sequence). The CDR3 totals 15 residues. The junction had 10 bases not matched to a gene; V was cut back by 7 bases and J by 5 bases.

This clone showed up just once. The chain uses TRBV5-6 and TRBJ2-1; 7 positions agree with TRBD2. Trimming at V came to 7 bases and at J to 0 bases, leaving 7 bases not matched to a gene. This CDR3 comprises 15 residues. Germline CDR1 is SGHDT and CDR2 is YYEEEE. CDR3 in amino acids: CASGVGGSSYNEQFF. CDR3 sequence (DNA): TGTGCCAGCGGTGTGGGAGGGAGCTCCTACAATGAGCAGTTCTTC.

This chain's CDR3 is CASSLGSVAGQYF. The CDR3 region has the DNA TGTGCCAGCAGCTTAGGGTCGGTAGCGGGGCAGTACTTC. The rearrangement uses TRBV5-6 and TRBJ2-7, with 7 bases identical to TRBD2. This CDR3 region has 13 residues. CDR1 and CDR2 (germline): SGHDT, YYEEEE. V was clipped by 2 bases and J by 9 bases; unmatched bases: 8.

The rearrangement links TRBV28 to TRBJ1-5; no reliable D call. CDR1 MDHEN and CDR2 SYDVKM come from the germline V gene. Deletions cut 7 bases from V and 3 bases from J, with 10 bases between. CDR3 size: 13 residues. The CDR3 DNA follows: TGTGCCAGCACTCCTCCCTACAATCAGCCCCAGCATTTT. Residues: CASTPPYNQPQHF.